This is a list of T cell receptor beta chains from one sample in a study of spatial heterogeneity in lung cancer. TCRdb processed the 5' RACE reads anew with MiXCR; each CDR3 protein has one entry. Here the sample spans about 87,000 distinct CDR3 sequences, roughly a fifth being singletons. The material sequenced was PBMCs, taken at follow-up. These receptors came from a male donor with early-stage non-small cell lung cancer. The CDR3 runs from the conserved cysteine through the conserved F or W. Fields, in order: clone size, J gene, V gene, D gene, CDR3 DNA, CDR3 protein. The D gene is left open where the match is weak. Clone size is not always given. Where it is, it says once, few, many or a class for expanded clones.

- TRBJ2-1 TRBV24-1 TRBD1 TGTGCCACCAGTGATACAGGGGTGTCCTACAATGAGCAGTTCTTC CATSDTGVSYNEQFF
few TRBJ1-1 TRBV21-1 - TGTGCCAGCACTCGATTCGGGACGGAGACTGAAGCTTTCTTT CASTRFGTETEAFF
- TRBJ1-2 TRBV20-1 - TGCAGTGCTAGTAATAGCAGGTCCTCCTATGGCTACACCTTC CSASNSRSSYGYTF
few TRBJ2-7 TRBV10-3 - TGTGCCATCAGTGAGCCCCTCCAAAACGAGCAGTACTTC CAISEPLQNEQYF
- TRBJ1-5 TRBV5-8 - TGTGCCAGCAGCGTTTCGTCCGGGACCAATCAGCCCCAGCATTTT CASSVSSGTNQPQHF
few TRBJ2-1 TRBV7-8 TRBD1 TGTGCCAGCAGCAGCCGGGACAGACAAAGTGGGCAGTTCTTC CASSSRDRQSGQFF
few TRBJ1-6 TRBV5-1 TRBD1 TGCGCCAGCAGCTTTGGGACAGGGCAAAAATCACCCCTCCACTTT CASSFGTGQKSPLHF
many TRBJ1-2 TRBV4-3 TRBD1 TGCGCCAGCAGCCAAGATCGGGCCCTCCGGGACAGGTTAACCTATGGCTACACCTTC CASSQDRALRDRLTYGYTF
- TRBJ1-1 TRBV7-2 - TGTGCCAGCAGCTTAGCCCAGAAAAACACTGAAGCTTTCTTT CASSLAQKNTEAFF
- TRBJ2-3 TRBV7-6 - TGTGCCAGCAGCTTAGAATTCACAGATACGCAGTATTTT CASSLEFTDTQYF
many TRBJ2-2 TRBV30 TRBD2 TGTGCCTTATCGAGCGGGAGTGGGCGGACCGGGGAGCTGTTTTTT CALSSGSGRTGELFF
once TRBJ2-3 TRBV2 - TGTGCCAGCAGTACAGGGACAACAGATACGCAGTATTTT CASSTGTTDTQYF
few TRBJ1-5 TRBV6-2/TRBV6-3 - TGTGCCAGCAGTACACAGGTGGACAATCAGCCCCAGCATTTT CASSTQVDNQPQHF
- TRBJ2-7 TRBV20-1 TRBD1 TGCAGTGCTAGAGCCGGGACAGGGTGGTCCTACGAGCAGTACTTC CSARAGTGWSYEQYF
- TRBJ1-1 TRBV7-8 - TGTGCCAGCAGCTTAACTTCGGGAGGCACGAACACTGAAGCTTTCTTT CASSLTSGGTNTEAFF
few TRBJ1-5 TRBV6-5 - TGTGCCAGCAGTTACTCATCGGATCAGCCCCAGCATTTT CASSYSSDQPQHF